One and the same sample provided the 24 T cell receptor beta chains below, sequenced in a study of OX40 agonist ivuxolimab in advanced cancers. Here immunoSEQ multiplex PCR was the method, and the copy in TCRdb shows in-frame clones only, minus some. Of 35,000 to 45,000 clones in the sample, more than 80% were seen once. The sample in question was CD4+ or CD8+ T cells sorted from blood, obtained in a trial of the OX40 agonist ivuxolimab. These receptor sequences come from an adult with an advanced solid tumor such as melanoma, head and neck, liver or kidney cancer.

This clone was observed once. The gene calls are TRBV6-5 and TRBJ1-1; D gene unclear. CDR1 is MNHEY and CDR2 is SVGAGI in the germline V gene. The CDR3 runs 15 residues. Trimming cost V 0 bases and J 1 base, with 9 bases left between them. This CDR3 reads CASSYSKHSNTEAFF. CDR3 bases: TGTGCCAGCAGTTACTCGAAGCATTCGAACACTGAAGCTTTCTTT.

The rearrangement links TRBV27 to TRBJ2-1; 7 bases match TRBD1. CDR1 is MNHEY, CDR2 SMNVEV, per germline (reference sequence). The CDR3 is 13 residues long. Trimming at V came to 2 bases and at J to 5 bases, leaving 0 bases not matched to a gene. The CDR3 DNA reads TGTGCCAGCAGTTTAGGGACAGACAATGAGCAGTTCTTC. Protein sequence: CASSLGTDNEQFF.

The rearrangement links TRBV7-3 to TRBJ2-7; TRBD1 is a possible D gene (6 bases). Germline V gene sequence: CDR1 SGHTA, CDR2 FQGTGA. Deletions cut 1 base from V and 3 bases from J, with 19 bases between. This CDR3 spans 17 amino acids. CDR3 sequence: CASSLSLWGLHYYEQYF. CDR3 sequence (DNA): TGTGCCAGCAGCTTAAGCTTGTGGGGGCTCCATTACTACGAGCAGTACTTC.

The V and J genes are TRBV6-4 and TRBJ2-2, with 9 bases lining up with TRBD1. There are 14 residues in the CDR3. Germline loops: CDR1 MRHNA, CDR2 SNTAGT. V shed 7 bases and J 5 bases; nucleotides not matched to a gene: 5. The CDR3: CASKGQGTTGELFF. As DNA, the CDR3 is TGTGCCAGCAAAGGACAGGGGACGACCGGGGAGCTGTTTTTT.

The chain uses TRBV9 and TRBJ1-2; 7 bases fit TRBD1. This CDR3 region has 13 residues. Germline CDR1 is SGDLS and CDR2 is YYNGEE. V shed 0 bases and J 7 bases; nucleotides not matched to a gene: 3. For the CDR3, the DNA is TGTGCCAGCAGCGTAGGACAGGGTTTTGGCTACACCTTC. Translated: CASSVGQGFGYTF.

CDR3 nucleotides: TGTGCCAGCAGCCGGGGGGGCGGGGAGCAGTACTTC. Translation: CASSRGGGEQYF. The rearrangement links TRBV11-2 to TRBJ2-7, with TRBD2 identical over 8 bases. This CDR3 has 12 amino acids. J lost 7 bases, V lost 5 bases, and 4 bases had no gene match. The germline V gene has CDR1 SGHAT and CDR2 FQNNGV.

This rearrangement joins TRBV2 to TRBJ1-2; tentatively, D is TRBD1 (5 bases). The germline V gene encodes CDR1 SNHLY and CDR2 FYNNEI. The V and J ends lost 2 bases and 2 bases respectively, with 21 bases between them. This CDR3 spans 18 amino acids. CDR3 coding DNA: TGTGCCAGCAGTGAAAGTGGTCGTAGGGGCCCGGGGAACTATGGCTACACCTTC. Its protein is CASSESGRRGPGNYGYTF.

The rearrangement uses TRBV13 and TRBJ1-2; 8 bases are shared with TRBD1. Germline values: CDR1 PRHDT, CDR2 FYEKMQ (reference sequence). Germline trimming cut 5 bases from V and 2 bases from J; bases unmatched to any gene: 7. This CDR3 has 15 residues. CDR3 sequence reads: CASSPGDRKNYGYTF. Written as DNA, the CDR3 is TGTGCCAGCAGCCCGGGGGACAGGAAAAACTATGGCTACACCTTC.

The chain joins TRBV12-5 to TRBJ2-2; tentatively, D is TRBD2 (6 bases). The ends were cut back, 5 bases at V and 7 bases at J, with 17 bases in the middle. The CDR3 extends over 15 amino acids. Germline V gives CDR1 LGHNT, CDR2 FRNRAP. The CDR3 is CASGPGRGRDGELFF. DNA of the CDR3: TGTGCTAGTGGTCCGGGGCGGGGACGGGACGGGGAGCTGTTTTTT.

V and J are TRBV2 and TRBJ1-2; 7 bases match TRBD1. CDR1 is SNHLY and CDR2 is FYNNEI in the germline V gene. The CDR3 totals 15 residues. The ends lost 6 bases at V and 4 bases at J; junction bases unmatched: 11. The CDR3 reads CASRENLGTAYGYTF. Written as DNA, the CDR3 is TGTGCCAGCAGAGAAAATCTCGGGACAGCCTATGGCTACACCTTC.

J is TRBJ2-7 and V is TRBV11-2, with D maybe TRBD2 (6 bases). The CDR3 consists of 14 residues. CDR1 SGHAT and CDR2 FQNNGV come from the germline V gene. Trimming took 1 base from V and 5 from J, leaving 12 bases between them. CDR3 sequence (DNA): TGTGCCAGCAGCTTAGGGCCGGGGGACCACGAGCAGTACTTC. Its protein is CASSLGPGDHEQYF.

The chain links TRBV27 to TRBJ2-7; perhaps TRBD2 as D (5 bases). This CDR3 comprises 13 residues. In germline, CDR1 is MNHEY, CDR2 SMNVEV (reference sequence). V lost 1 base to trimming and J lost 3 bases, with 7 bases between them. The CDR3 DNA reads TGTGCCAGCAGTTTATGGGCGGGCTACGAGCAGTACTTC. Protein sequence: CASSLWAGYEQYF.

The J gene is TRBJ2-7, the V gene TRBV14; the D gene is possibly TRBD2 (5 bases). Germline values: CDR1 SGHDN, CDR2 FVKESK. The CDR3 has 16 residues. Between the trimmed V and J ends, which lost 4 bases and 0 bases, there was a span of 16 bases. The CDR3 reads CASSPSGDWASYEQYF. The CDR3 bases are TGTGCCAGCAGCCCCTCCGGGGATTGGGCCTCCTACGAGCAGTACTTC.

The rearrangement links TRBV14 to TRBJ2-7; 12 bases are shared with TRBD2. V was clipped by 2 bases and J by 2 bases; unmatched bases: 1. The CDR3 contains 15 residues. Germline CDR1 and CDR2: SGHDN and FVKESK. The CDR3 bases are TGTGCCAGCAGCCAAACTAGCGGGGGGCCCTACGAGCAGTACTTC. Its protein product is CASSQTSGGPYEQYF.

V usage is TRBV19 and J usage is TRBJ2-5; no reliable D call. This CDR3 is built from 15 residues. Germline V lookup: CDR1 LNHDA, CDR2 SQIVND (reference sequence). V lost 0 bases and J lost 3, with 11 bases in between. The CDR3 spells CASSIELQREETQYF. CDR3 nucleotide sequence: TGTGCCAGTAGTATAGAGTTACAGCGAGAAGAGACCCAGTACTTC.

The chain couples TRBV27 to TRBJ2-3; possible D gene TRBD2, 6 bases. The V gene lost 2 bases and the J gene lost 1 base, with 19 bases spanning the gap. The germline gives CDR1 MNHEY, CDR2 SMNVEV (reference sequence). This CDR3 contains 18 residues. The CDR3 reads CASSLTQRQEGGTDTQYF. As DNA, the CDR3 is TGTGCCAGCAGTTTAACACAAAGGCAGGAGGGCGGCACAGATACGCAGTATTTT.

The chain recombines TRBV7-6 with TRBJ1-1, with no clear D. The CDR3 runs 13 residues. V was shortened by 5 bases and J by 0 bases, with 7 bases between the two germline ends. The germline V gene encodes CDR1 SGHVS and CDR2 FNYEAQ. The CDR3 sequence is CASSDGVNTEAFF. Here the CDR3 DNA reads TGTGCCAGCAGCGACGGGGTGAACACTGAAGCTTTCTTT.

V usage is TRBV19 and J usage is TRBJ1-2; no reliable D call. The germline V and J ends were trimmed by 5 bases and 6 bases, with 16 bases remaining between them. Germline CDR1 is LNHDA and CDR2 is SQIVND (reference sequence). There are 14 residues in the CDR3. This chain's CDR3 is CASSPKDEANGYTF. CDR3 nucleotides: TGTGCCAGTAGTCCGAAGGACGAGGCTAATGGCTACACCTTC.

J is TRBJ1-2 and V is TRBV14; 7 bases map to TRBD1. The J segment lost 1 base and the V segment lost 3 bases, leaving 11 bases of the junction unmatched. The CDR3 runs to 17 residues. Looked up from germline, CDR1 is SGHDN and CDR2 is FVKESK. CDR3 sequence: CASSQGRGFNRNYGYTF. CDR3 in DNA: TGTGCCAGCAGCCAGGGCAGGGGGTTCAATCGTAACTATGGCTACACCTTC. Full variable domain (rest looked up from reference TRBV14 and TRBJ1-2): EAGVTQFPSHSVIEKGQTVTLRCDPISGHDNLYWYRRVMGKEIKFLLHFVKESKQDESGMPNNRFLAERTGGTYSTLKVQPAELEDSGVYFCASSQGRGFNRNYGYTFGSGTRLTVV.

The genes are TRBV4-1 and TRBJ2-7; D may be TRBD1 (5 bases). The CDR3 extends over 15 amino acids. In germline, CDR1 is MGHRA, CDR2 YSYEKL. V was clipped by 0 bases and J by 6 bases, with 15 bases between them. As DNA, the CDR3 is TGCGCCAGCAGCCAAGAACGCAGGGTAGGATTCGAGCAGTACTTC. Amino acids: CASSQERRVGFEQYF.

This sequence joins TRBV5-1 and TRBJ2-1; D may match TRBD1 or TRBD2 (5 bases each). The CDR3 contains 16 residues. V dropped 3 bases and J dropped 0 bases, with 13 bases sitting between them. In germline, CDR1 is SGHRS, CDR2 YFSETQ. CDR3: CASSWGKGSSYNEQFF. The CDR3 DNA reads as TGCGCCAGCAGCTGGGGGAAGGGTAGCTCCTACAATGAGCAGTTCTTC.

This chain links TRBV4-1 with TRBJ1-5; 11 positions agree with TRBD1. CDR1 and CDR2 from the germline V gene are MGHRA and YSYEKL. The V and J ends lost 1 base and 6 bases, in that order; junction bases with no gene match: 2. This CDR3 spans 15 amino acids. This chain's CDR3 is CASSQAGTGGQPQHF. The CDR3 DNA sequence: TGCGCCAGCAGCCAAGCTGGGACAGGGGGTCAGCCCCAGCATTTT.

CDR3 in DNA: TGTGCCAGCAGCCTACGTACAGGGGAAAGCTCTGGAAACACCATATATTTT. It codes for CASSLRTGESSGNTIYF. The chain employs TRBV9 and TRBJ1-3; 7 bases are a match to TRBD1. Germline trimming cut 4 bases from V and 0 bases from J; bases unmatched to any gene: 10. The CDR3 is 17 residues long. The germline CDR1 and CDR2 sequences are SGDLS and YYNGEE.

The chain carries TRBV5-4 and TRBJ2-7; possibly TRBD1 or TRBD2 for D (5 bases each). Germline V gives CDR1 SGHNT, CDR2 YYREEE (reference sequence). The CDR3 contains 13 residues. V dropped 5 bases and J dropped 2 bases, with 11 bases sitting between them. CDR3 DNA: TGTGCCAGCAGTGGGGGAGATCCCTACGAGCAGTACTTC. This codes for CASSGGDPYEQYF.